The source of this T cell receptor beta chain is a study of patients and donors after allogeneic stem cell transplantation. This clonotype was seen a few times. Germline V gives CDR1 SGHRS, CDR2 YFSETQ. V was cut by 4 bases and J by 4 bases, with 20 bases left in between. This CDR3 is built from 16 residues. TCRdb independently ran MiXCR on the RT-PCR reads; one entry per CDR3 protein. The sample yields 16,000 or so distinct CDR3 sequences, 25% to 30% seen once. The rearrangement uses TRBV5-1 and TRBJ1-2, with D tentatively TRBD1 (5 bases). The source material was blood, either unsorted or a sorted T cell fraction (not recorded which). The receptor was isolated from a human donor who was either an allogeneic HSCT recipient or a stem cell or donor lymphocyte infusion donor (not recorded which). It is not recorded whose cells these are; they may come from a transplant donor. The CDR3 DNA sequence: TGCGCCAGCAGCATCGACAGCCCCCATCGAGGCTATGGCTACACCTTC. Its translation: CASSIDSPHRGYGYTF. Full variable domain (missing parts from reference TRBV5-1 and TRBJ1-2): KAGVTQTPRYLIKTRGQQVTLSCSPISGHRSVSWYQQTPGQGLQFLFEYFSETQRNKGNFPGRFSGRQFSNSRSEMNVSTLELGDSALYLCASSIDSPHRGYGYTFGSGTRLTVV.